This T cell receptor (beta chain) comes out of a study of CXCR3-negative and CXCR3-positive naive CD8 T cells. Looked up from germline, CDR1 is SGHRS and CDR2 is YFSETQ. The CDR3 consists of 14 residues. Via 5' RACE with UMI labels, TRB cDNA libraries were prepared. TCRdb reprocessed the 5' RACE reads and reports one entry per CDR3 protein, with no DNA. Its clone listing holds some 140,000 distinct CDR3 sequences. A word on this clonotype: What it binds is not known.

Study-level results: The study found comparably high diversity in both naive subsets and much lower diversity in memory CD8+ cells. More hydrophobic TRB CDR3s were found in CXCR3-positive naive cells than in CXCR3-negative naive cells.

This chain uses TRBV5-1 with TRBJ2-7; TCRdb reports TRBD1, a call that lacks DNA to check it against. What was sequenced was naive CXCR3+ CD8+ T cells from blood. Subset reported: CD45RO-CCR7+CD27+CD95- naive CD8+ T cells expressing CXCR3 (TNR3+). The sequence was collected from a human donor in good health. Some clones in this sample may be carry-over from other donors' samples. The CDR3 is CASSSTGGLNEQYF. The full variable domain, with the rest looked up from reference TRBV5-1 and TRBJ2-7, is KAGVTQTPRYLIKTRGQQVTLSCSPISGHRSVSWYQQTPGQGLQFLFEYFSETQRNKGNFPGRFSGRQFSNSRSEMNVSTLELGDSALYLCASSSTGGLNEQYFGPGTRLTVT.